A selection of T cell receptor beta chains follows, all from one sample in a study of blood T cell repertoires in COVID-19. Generated by immunoSEQ multiplex PCR, the TCRdb table keeps only in-frame clones and is missing some. This sample yields around 130,000 clones, of which 85% to 90% are seen a single time; around 5.4% belongs to the top ten. Sample: peripheral blood. Source of these receptors: a human donor in a cohort sampled during active COVID-19. CDR3s include the opening cysteine and the closing phenylalanine or tryptophan. Fields, in order: clone size, V gene, D gene, J gene, CDR3 protein, CDR3 DNA. The D gene is left open where the match is weak. Size is stated for part of the rows, as once, few or many counts, or as a class when the clone is expanded.

abundance: once; v_gene: TRBV7-9; d_gene: .; j_gene: TRBJ2-1; CDR3aa: CASSQLYEQFF; CDR3nt: TGTGCCAGCAGCCAACTCTATGAGCAGTTCTTC
abundance: .; v_gene: TRBV4-1; d_gene: TRBD1; j_gene: TRBJ1-2; CDR3aa: CASRRTGAGGYTF; CDR3nt: TGCGCCAGCAGACGCACAGGGGCGGGGGGCTACACCTTC
abundance: .; v_gene: TRBV5-6; d_gene: TRBD2; j_gene: TRBJ2-5; CDR3aa: CASSLFGGGAGSQYF; CDR3nt: TGTGCCAGCAGCTTGTTCGGCGGGGGGGCTGGGTCCCAGTACTTC
abundance: .; v_gene: TRBV6-5; d_gene: TRBD1; j_gene: TRBJ1-3; CDR3aa: CASSGGQGVISAIYF; CDR3nt: TGTGCCAGCAGCGGGGGACAGGGGGTTATAAGCGCCATATATTTT
abundance: .; v_gene: TRBV29-1; d_gene: TRBD1; j_gene: TRBJ2-7; CDR3aa: CSVFGQGSYEQYF; CDR3nt: TGCAGCGTTTTCGGACAGGGGTCCTACGAGCAGTACTTC
abundance: .; v_gene: TRBV27; d_gene: .; j_gene: TRBJ1-5; CDR3aa: CASSPATGLGNQPQHF; CDR3nt: TGTGCCAGCAGCCCTGCTACAGGGCTTGGTAATCAGCCCCAGCATTTT
abundance: .; v_gene: TRBV2; d_gene: TRBD1; j_gene: TRBJ1-5; CDR3aa: CASKVAGGSNQPQHF; CDR3nt: TGTGCCAGCAAGGTGGCAGGGGGCAGCAATCAGCCCCAGCATTTT
abundance: .; v_gene: TRBV30; d_gene: .; j_gene: TRBJ2-6; CDR3aa: CASTESRAGANVLTF; CDR3nt: TGTGCCTCCACGGAATCGCGGGCTGGGGCCAACGTCCTGACTTTC
abundance: .; v_gene: TRBV28; d_gene: .; j_gene: TRBJ2-7; CDR3aa: CASAYSDAYEQYF; CDR3nt: TGTGCCAGCGCGTACTCCGATGCCTACGAGCAGTACTTC
abundance: .; v_gene: TRBV6-5; d_gene: .; j_gene: TRBJ2-7; CDR3aa: CASSLGGRAYEQYF; CDR3nt: TGTGCCAGCAGCCTCGGGGGGCGGGCCTACGAGCAGTACTTC
abundance: few; v_gene: TRBV28; d_gene: TRBD1; j_gene: TRBJ1-1; CDR3aa: CASRTGTGTSEAFF; CDR3nt: TGTGCCAGCAGAACCGGGACAGGGACCTCTGAAGCTTTCTTT
abundance: .; v_gene: TRBV30; d_gene: TRBD2; j_gene: TRBJ2-1; CDR3aa: CAWSPDHKLPGLAGRGSYNEQFF; CDR3nt: TGTGCCTGGAGCCCCGACCACAAACTCCCGGGACTAGCCGGAAGGGGCTCCTACAATGAGCAGTTCTTC
abundance: .; v_gene: TRBV7-9; d_gene: .; j_gene: TRBJ1-2; CDR3aa: CASSLSRVQRGYGYTF; CDR3nt: TGTGCCAGCAGCTTAAGCAGGGTTCAGCGTGGCTATGGCTACACCTTC
abundance: .; v_gene: TRBV4-2; d_gene: TRBD2; j_gene: TRBJ2-5; CDR3aa: CASSQDEAGGWETQYF; CDR3nt: TGTGCCAGCAGCCAAGATGAAGCGGGAGGGTGGGAGACCCAGTACTTC
abundance: .; v_gene: TRBV11-2; d_gene: .; j_gene: TRBJ1-5; CDR3aa: CASSLSHSLNQPQHF; CDR3nt: TGTGCCAGCAGCTTAAGTCACAGCCTCAATCAGCCCCAGCATTTT
abundance: few; v_gene: TRBV30; d_gene: TRBD1; j_gene: TRBJ1-3; CDR3aa: CAWIRDSSRGTIYF; CDR3nt: TGTGCCTGGATAAGGGACAGCTCTCGCGGCACCATATATTTT
abundance: few; v_gene: TRBV29-1; d_gene: .; j_gene: TRBJ2-5; CDR3aa: CSVEMEGAHLGETQYF; CDR3nt: TGCAGCGTTGAAATGGAAGGGGCCCACCTTGGGGAGACCCAGTACTTC
abundance: few; v_gene: TRBV5-1; d_gene: TRBD1; j_gene: TRBJ1-6; CDR3aa: CASSWGQSDSPLHF; CDR3nt: TGCGCCAGCAGCTGGGGACAGAGCGACTCACCCCTCCACTTT
abundance: .; v_gene: TRBV20-1; d_gene: .; j_gene: TRBJ2-7; CDR3aa: CSASQYEQYF; CDR3nt: TGCAGTGCTAGCCAATACGAGCAGTACTTC
abundance: .; v_gene: TRBV19; d_gene: TRBD1; j_gene: TRBJ2-1; CDR3aa: CASSIRQGEYNEQFF; CDR3nt: TGTGCCAGTAGCATAAGACAGGGGGAATACAATGAGCAGTTCTTC
abundance: .; v_gene: TRBV6-5; d_gene: TRBD2; j_gene: TRBJ2-5; CDR3aa: CASSIAGAWETQYF; CDR3nt: TGTGCCAGCAGTATAGCGGGGGCTTGGGAGACCCAGTACTTC
abundance: .; v_gene: TRBV28; d_gene: .; j_gene: TRBJ2-4; CDR3aa: CATLGWGQNIQYF; CDR3nt: TGTGCCACCCTAGGCTGGGGCCAAAACATTCAGTACTTC
abundance: once; v_gene: TRBV25-1; d_gene: TRBD1; j_gene: TRBJ2-7; CDR3aa: CASSHRGPYEQYF; CDR3nt: TGTGCCAGCAGCCACAGGGGCCCCTACGAGCAGTACTTC
abundance: .; v_gene: TRBV19; d_gene: TRBD1; j_gene: TRBJ2-2; CDR3aa: CASSPRQGTGELFF; CDR3nt: TGTGCCAGTAGTCCCCGACAGGGCACCGGGGAGCTGTTTTTT
abundance: once; v_gene: TRBV10-2; d_gene: .; j_gene: TRBJ2-1; CDR3aa: CASSDVRLVF; CDR3nt: TGCGCCAGCAGTGACGTCCGCCTAGTCTTC
abundance: .; v_gene: TRBV21-1; d_gene: .; j_gene: TRBJ1-1; CDR3aa: CASKGQGNSEAFF; CDR3nt: TGTGCCAGCAAGGGACAGGGGAACTCTGAAGCTTTCTTT
abundance: .; v_gene: TRBV5-1; d_gene: TRBD2; j_gene: TRBJ2-3; CDR3aa: CASSQGLAVGTTDTQYF; CDR3nt: TGCGCCAGCAGTCAGGGACTAGCGGTGGGGACCACAGATACGCAGTATTTT
abundance: .; v_gene: TRBV4-2; d_gene: TRBD2; j_gene: TRBJ2-7; CDR3aa: CASSQRWGGGYEQYF; CDR3nt: TGTGCCAGCAGCCAAAGATGGGGCGGGGGTTACGAGCAGTACTTC
abundance: .; v_gene: TRBV4-1; d_gene: TRBD1; j_gene: TRBJ1-1; CDR3aa: CASSQVQGAQTEAFF; CDR3nt: TGCGCCAGCAGCCAGGTGCAGGGGGCTCAAACTGAAGCTTTCTTT
abundance: .; v_gene: TRBV2; d_gene: .; j_gene: TRBJ2-7; CDR3aa: CASSEIGGDSVTYEQYF; CDR3nt: TGTGCCAGCAGTGAAATAGGGGGTGACAGTGTGACCTACGAGCAGTACTTC
abundance: .; v_gene: TRBV28; d_gene: TRBD2; j_gene: TRBJ2-7; CDR3aa: CASSLRTSGRNEQYF; CDR3nt: TGTGCCAGCAGTCTCCGGACTAGCGGGAGAAACGAGCAGTACTTC